This TCR beta chain was sequenced for a study of CD8+ T cells in alopecia areata. Notes on the study in general: Normal scalp had lower clonality than lesional scalp, with alopecia totalis/universalis lesions showing this most strongly.

This CDR3 comprises 14 residues. V was clipped by 4 bases and J by 9 bases; unmatched bases: 5. Germline values: CDR1 SQVTM, CDR2 ANQGSEA. Extraction of RNA preceded its reverse transcription into cDNA, which served as the sequencing template. TCRdb's table, derived via immunoSEQ multiplex PCR, lists solely in-frame clones and lacks some. This sample yields 150,000 to 200,000 clones, of which 55% are seen a single time; more than 4.5% belongs to the top ten. This clone has more than one count but fewer than ten. Antigen unknown. The specimen was CD4+ T cells sorted from blood. The TCR originated in a human donor in good health. The chain carries TRBV29-1 and TRBJ2-1; TRBD2 aligns across 14 bases. The CDR3 region is CSVATSGRASEQFF. DNA of the CDR3: TGCAGCGTTGCGACTAGCGGGAGGGCAAGTGAGCAGTTCTTC.